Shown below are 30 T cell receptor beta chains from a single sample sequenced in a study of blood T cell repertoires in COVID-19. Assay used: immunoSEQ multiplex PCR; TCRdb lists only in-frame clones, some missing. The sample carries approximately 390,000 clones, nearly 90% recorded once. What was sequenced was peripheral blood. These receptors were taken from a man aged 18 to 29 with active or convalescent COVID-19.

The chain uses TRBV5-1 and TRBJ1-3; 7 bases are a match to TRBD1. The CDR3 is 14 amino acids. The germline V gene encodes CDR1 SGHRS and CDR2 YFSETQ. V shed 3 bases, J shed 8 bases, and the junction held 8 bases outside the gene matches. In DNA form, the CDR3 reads TGCGCCAGCAGCTCGGGTCAGGGGGTTGACACCATATATTTT. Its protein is CASSSGQGVDTIYF.

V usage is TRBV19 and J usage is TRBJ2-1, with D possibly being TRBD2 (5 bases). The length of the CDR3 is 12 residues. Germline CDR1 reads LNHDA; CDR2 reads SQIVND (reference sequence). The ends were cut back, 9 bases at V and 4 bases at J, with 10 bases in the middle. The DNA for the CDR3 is TGTGCCAGCACAGAGGGTTACAATGAGCAGTTCTTC. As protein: CASTEGYNEQFF.

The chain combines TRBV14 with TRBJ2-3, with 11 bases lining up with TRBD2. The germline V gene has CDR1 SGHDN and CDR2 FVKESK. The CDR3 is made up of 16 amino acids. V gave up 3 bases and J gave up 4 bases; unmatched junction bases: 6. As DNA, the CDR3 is TGTGCCAGCAGCCACCTTAGCGGGGGGGCCGCAGATACGCAGTATTTT. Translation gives CASSHLSGGAADTQYF.

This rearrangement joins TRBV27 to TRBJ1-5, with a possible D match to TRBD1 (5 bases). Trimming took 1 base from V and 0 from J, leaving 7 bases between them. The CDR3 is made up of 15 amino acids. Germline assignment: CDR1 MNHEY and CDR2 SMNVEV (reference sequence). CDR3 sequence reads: CASSLLQDSNQPQHF. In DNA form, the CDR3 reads TGTGCCAGCAGTTTATTACAGGATAGCAATCAGCCCCAGCATTTT.

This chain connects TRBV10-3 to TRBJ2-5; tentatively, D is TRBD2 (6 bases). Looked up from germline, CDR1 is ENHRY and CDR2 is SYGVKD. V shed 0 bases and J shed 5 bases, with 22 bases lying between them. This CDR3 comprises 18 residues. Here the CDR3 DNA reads TGTGCCATCAGTGAGTCGGGGGGTTTGACGTCTTCCTTGGAGACCCAGTACTTC. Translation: CAISESGGLTSSLETQYF.

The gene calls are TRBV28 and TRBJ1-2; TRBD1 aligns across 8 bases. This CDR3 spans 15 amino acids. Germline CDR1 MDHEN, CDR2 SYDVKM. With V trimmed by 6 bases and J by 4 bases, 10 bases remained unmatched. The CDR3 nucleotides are TGTGCCAGCAGGGGCCGGGACAGGAGGGTCTATGGCTACACCTTC. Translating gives CASRGRDRRVYGYTF.

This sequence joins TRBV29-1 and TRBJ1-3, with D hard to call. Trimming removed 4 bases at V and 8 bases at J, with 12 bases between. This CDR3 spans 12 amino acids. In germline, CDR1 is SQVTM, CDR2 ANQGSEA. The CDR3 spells CSVASQTDTIYF. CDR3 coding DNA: TGCAGCGTTGCGAGCCAAACGGACACCATATATTTT.

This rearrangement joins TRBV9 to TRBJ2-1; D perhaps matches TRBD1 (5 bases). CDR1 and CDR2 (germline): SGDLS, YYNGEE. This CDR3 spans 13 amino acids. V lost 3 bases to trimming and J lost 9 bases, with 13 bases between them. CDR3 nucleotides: TGTGCCAGCAGCGCCCCCCAGGGTCCTGAGCAGTTCTTC. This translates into CASSAPQGPEQFF.

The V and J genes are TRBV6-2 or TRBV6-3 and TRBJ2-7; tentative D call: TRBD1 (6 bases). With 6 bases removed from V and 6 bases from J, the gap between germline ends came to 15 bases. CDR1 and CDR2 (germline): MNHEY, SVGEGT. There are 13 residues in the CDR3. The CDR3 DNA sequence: TGTGCCAGCAGCGCGTTTCAGGGGAGCGAGCAGTACTTC. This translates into CASSAFQGSEQYF.

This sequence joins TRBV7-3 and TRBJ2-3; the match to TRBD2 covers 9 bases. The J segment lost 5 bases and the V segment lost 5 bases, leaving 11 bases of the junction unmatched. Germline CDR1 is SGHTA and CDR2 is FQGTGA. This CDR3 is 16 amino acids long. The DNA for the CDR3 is TGTGCCAGCAGCCTGGGGCTAGCGGGGTCGGGAGATACGCAGTATTTT. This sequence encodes CASSLGLAGSGDTQYF.

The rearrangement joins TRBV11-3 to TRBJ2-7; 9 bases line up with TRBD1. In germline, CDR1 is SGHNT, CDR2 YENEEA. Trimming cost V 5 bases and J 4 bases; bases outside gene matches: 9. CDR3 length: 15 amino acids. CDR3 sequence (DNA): TGTGCCAGCAGCGCGTCCGGGACAGGGTTGTACGAGCAGTACTTC. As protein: CASSASGTGLYEQYF.

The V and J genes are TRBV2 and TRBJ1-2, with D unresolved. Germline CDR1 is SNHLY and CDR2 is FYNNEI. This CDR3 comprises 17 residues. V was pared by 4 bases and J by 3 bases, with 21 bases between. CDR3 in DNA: TGTGCCAGCAGTGTATCCCATGATTGGGGAGCGGACTATGGCTACACCTTC. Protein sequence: CASSVSHDWGADYGYTF. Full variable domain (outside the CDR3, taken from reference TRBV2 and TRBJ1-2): EPEVTQTPSHQVTQMGQEVILRCVPISNHLYFYWYRQILGQKVEFLVSFYNNEISEKSEIFDDQFSVERPDGSNFTLKIRSTKLEDSAMYFCASSVSHDWGADYGYTFGSGTRLTVV.

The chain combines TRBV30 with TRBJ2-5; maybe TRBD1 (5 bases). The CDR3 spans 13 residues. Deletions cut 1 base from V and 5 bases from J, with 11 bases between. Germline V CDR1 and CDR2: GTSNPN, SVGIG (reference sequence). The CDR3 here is CAWSGGLLETQYF. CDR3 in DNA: TGTGCCTGGAGTGGGGGCCTCTTGGAGACCCAGTACTTC.

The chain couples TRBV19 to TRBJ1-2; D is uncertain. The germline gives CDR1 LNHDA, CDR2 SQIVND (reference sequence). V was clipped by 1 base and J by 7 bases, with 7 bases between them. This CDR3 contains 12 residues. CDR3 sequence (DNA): TGTGCCAGTAGTATAGGGGCGAGTGGCTACACCTTC. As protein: CASSIGASGYTF.

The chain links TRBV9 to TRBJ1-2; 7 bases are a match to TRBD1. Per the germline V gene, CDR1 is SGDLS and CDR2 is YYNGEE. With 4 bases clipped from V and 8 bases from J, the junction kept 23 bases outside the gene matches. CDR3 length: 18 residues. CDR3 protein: CASSSPGNRGLWDGGYTF. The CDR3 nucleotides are TGTGCCAGCAGCTCGCCGGGGAACAGGGGCCTTTGGGATGGCGGCTACACCTTC.

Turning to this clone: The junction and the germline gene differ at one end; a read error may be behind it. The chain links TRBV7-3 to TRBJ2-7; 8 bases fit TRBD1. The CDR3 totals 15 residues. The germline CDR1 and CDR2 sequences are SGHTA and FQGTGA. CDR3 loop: CASSLTGTGAYEQYF. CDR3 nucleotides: TGTGCCAGCAGCCTAACTGGGACAGGAGCCTACGAGCAGTACTTC.

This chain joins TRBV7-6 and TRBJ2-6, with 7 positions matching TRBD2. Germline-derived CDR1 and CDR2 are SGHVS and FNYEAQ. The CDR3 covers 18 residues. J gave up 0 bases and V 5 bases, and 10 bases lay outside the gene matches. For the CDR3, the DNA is TGTGCCAGCAGCCCCGGGGGGACGGGAGGCTCTGGGGCCAACGTCCTGACTTTC. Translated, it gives CASSPGGTGGSGANVLTF.

The DNA for the CDR3 is TGTGCCAGCAGGCTCTCTCTAGCGGGGGGCTACAATGAGCAGTTCTTC. It yields the protein CASRLSLAGGYNEQFF. The chain links TRBV28 to TRBJ2-1; TRBD2 agrees at 11 bases. The CDR3 totals 16 residues. V lost 6 bases to trimming and J lost 3 bases; unmatched junction nucleotides: 7. In germline, CDR1 is MDHEN, CDR2 SYDVKM.

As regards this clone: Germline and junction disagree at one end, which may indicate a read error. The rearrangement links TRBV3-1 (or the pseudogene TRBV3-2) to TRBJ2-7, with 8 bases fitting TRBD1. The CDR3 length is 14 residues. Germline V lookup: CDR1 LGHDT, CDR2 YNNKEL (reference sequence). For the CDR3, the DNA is TGTGCCACCAGCCGACCGGACAGGGAGCACGAGCAGTACTTC. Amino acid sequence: CATSRPDREHEQYF.

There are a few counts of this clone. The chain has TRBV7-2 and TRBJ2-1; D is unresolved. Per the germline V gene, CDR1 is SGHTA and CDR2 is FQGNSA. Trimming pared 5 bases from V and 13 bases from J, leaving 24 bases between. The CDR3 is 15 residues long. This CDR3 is CASSGIMARLSVQFF. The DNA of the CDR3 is TGTGCCAGCAGCGGTATAATGGCCAGGTTGTCGGTCCAGTTCTTC.

CDR3 amino acids: CASSPRAQVVLNEQFF. As DNA, the CDR3 is TGTGCCAGCAGCCCGAGGGCGCAGGTCGTTTTGAATGAGCAGTTCTTC. The chain carries TRBV9 and TRBJ2-1; maybe TRBD2 (5 bases). The CDR3 has 16 amino acids. Germline CDR1 reads SGDLS; CDR2 reads YYNGEE. Trimming removed 4 bases from V and 7 bases from J, with 21 bases in between.

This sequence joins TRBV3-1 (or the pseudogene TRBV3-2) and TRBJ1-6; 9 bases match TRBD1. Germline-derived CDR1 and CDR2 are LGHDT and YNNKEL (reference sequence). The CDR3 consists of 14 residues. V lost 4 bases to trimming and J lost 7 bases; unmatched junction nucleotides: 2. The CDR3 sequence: CASSPDRGNSPLHF. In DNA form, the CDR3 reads TGTGCCAGCAGCCCGGACAGGGGAAATTCACCCCTCCACTTT.

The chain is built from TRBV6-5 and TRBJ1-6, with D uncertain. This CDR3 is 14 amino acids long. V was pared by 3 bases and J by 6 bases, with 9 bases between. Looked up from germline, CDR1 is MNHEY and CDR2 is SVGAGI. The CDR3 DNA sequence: TGTGCCAGCAGTTATCGCGGGGTTAATTCACCCCTCCACTTT. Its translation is CASSYRGVNSPLHF.

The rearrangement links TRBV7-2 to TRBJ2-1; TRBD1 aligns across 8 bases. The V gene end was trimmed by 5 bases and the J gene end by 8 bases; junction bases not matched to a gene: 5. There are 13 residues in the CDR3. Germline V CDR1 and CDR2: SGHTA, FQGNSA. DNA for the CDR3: TGTGCCAGCAGCCCAGGACAGGGCTATGAGCAGTTCTTC. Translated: CASSPGQGYEQFF. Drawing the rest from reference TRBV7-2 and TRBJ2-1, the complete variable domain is GAGVSQSPSNKVTEKGKDVELRCDPISGHTALYWYRQSLGQGLEFLIYFQGNSAPDKSGLPSDRFSAERTGGSVSTLTIQRTQQEDSAVYLCASSPGQGYEQFFGPGTRLTVL.

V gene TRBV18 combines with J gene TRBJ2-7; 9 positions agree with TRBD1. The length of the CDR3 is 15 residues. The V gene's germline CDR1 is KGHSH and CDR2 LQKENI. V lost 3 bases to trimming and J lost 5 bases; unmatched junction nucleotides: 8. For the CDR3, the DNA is TGTGCCAGCTCACCGAGGGGGACAGGGTTGGACGAGCAGTACTTC. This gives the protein CASSPRGTGLDEQYF.

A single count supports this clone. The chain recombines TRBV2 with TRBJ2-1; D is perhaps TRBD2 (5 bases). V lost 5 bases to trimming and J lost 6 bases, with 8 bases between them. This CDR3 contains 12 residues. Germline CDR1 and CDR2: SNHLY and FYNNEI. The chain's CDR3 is CASSRGLNEQFF. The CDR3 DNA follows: TGTGCCAGCAGTCGAGGGCTCAATGAGCAGTTCTTC. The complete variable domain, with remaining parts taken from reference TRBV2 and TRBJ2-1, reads EPEVTQTPSHQVTQMGQEVILRCVPISNHLYFYWYRQILGQKVEFLVSFYNNEISEKSEIFDDQFSVERPDGSNFTLKIRSTKLEDSAMYFCASSRGLNEQFFGPGTRLTVL.

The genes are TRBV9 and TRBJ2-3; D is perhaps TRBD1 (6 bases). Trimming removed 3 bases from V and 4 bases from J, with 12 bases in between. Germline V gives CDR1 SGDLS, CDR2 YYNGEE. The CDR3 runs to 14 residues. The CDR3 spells CASSDTGYADTQYF. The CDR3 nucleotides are TGTGCCAGCAGCGATACAGGGTATGCAGATACGCAGTATTTT.

The CDR3 nucleotides read TGTGCCACTTCTCCCGGGACAGGGGTTCCCGGGGAGCTGTTTTTT. Protein product: CATSPGTGVPGELFF. The chain is built from TRBV19 and TRBJ2-2; 10 nucleotides agree with TRBD1. The V and J ends lost 10 bases and 6 bases, in that order; junction bases with no gene match: 11. CDR3 length equals 15 residues. CDR1 LNHDA and CDR2 SQIVND come from the germline V gene (reference sequence).

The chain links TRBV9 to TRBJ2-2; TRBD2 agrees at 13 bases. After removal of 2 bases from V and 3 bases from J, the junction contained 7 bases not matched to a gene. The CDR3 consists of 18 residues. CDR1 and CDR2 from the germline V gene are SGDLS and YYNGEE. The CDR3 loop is CASSVGLAGATHTGELFF. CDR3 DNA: TGTGCCAGCAGCGTCGGACTAGCGGGGGCCACGCACACCGGGGAGCTGTTTTTT.

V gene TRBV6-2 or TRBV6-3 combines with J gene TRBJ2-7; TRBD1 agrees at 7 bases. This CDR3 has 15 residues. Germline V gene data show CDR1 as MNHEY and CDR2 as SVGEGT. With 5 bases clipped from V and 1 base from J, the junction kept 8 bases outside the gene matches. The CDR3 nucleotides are TGTGCCAGCAGTACCACAGGGGTCTATTCCTACGAGCAGTACTTC. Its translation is CASSTTGVYSYEQYF.